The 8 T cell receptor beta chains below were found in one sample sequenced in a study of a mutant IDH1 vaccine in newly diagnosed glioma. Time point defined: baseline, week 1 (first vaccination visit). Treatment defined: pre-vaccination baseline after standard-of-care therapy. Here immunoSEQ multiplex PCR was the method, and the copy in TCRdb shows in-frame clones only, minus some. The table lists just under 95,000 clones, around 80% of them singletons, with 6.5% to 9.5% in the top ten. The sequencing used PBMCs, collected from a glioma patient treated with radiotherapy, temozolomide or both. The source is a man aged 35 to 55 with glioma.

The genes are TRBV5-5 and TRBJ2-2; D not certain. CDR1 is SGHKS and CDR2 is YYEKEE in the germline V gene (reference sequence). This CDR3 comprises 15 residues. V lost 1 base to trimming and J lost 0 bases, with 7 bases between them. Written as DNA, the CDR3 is TGTGCCAGCAGCTTGAGTCCAGCGAACACCGGGGAGCTGTTTTTT. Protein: CASSLSPANTGELFF.

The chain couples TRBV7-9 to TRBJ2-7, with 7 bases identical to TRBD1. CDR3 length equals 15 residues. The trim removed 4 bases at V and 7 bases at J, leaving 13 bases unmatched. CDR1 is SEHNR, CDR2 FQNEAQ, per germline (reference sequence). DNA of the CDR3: TGTGCCAGCAGCTCGGCCGTAGAGGGGGCTGGTGAGCAGTACTTC. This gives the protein CASSSAVEGAGEQYF.

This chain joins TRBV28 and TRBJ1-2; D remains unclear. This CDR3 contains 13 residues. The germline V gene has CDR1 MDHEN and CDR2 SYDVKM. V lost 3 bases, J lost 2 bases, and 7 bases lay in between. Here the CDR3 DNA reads TGTGCCAGCAGTTTTCCCAAGAACTATGGCTACACCTTC. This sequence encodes CASSFPKNYGYTF.

The CDR3 DNA sequence: TGTGCCAGCAGCTTCAAAGCACCCGGGGAGCTGTTTTTT. Its translation is CASSFKAPGELFF. The chain uses TRBV7-2 and TRBJ2-2; D uncertain. V gave up 3 bases and J gave up 6 bases, with 8 bases separating them. This CDR3 region has 13 residues. CDR1 is SGHTA, CDR2 FQGNSA, per germline.

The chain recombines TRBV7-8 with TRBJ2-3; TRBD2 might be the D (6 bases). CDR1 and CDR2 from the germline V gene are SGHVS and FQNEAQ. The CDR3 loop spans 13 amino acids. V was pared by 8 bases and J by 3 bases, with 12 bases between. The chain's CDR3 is CASLWAGTDTQYF. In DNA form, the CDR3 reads TGTGCCAGCCTCTGGGCGGGAACAGATACGCAGTATTTT.

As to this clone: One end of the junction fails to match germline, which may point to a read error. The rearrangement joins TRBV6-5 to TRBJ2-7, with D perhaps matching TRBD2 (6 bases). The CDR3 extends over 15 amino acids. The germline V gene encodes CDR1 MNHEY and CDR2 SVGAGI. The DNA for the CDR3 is TGTGCCAGCAGTACAACCCGGGACTTTTCCTACGGGCAGTACTTC. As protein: CASSTTRDFSYGQYF.

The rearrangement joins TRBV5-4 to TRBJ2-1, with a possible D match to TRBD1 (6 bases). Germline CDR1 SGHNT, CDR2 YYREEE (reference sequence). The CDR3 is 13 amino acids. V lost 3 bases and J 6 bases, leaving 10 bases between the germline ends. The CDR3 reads CASSYRGGNEQFF. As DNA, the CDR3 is TGTGCCAGCAGCTACCGAGGGGGCAATGAGCAGTTCTTC.

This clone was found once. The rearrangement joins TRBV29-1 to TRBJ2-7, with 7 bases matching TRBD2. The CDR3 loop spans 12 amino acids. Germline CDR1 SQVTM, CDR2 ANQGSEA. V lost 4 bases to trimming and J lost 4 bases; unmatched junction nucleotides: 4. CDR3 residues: CSVGEGRYEQYF. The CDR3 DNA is TGCAGCGTTGGGGAGGGGAGGTACGAGCAGTACTTC.